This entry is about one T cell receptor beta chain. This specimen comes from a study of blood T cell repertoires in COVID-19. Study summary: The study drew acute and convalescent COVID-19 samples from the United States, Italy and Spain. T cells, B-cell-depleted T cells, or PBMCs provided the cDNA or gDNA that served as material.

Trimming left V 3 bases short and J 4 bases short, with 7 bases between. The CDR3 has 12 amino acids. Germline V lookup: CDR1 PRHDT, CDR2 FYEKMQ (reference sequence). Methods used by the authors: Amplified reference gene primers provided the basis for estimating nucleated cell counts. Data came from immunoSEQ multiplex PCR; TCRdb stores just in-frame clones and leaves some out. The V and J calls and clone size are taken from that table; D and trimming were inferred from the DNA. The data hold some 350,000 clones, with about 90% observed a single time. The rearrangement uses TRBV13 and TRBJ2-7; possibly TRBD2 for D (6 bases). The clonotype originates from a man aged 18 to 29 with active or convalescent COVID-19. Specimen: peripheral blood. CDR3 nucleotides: TGTGCCAGCAGCTTTGCGGGATACGAGCAGTACTTC. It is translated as CASSFAGYEQYF.